The 32 T cell receptor beta chains in this list originate from one sample, sequenced in a study of metastatic and nonmetastatic thyroid tumors. Through MiXCR, TCRdb re-clonotyped the PCR reads. The table lists around 15,000 clones, 3.5% to 4.5% of them singletons. Treatment of any kind had been given to no patient before thyroid surgery. Specimen: tumor tissue. These receptors came from a female donor with papillary thyroid cancer or a benign thyroid nodule (not recorded which). Some clones in this sample may be carry-over from other donors' samples.

The V call is TRBV7-8, the J call TRBJ2-3; unclear D gene. In germline, CDR1 is SGHVS, CDR2 FQNEAQ. Trimming pared 6 bases from V and 6 bases from J, leaving 13 bases between. This CDR3 has 13 residues. This CDR3 is CASRQLRLDTQYF. CDR3 DNA sequence: TGTGCCAGCAGGCAACTAAGATTGGATACGCAGTATTTT.

This clone turned up a few times. V and J are TRBV28 and TRBJ1-2; TRBD1 is a possible D gene (6 bases). The germline gives CDR1 MDHEN, CDR2 SYDVKM. CDR3 length equals 13 residues. V lost 5 bases, J lost 8 bases, and 15 bases lay in between. This CDR3 is CASSLPGAWGYTF. CDR3 bases: TGTGCCAGCAGTCTCCCAGGGGCATGGGGCTACACCTTC.

This chain links TRBV6-2 or TRBV6-3 with TRBJ1-2, with 9 bases fitting TRBD1. Germline CDR1 reads MNHEY; CDR2 reads SVGEGT. V lost 9 bases and J lost 2; bases outside the gene matches: 4. The CDR3 is 13 amino acids. The chain's CDR3 is CASGDRDNYGYTF. CDR3 DNA: TGTGCCAGTGGGGACAGGGACAACTATGGCTACACCTTC.

V and J are TRBV6-2 or TRBV6-3 and TRBJ1-3, with D hard to call. V was clipped by 6 bases and J by 4 bases, with 4 bases between them. CDR1 and CDR2 (germline): MNHEY, SVGEGT. This CDR3 is 11 amino acids long. The DNA of the CDR3 is TGTGCCAGCAGCATCGGAAACACCATATATTTT. This sequence encodes CASSIGNTIYF.

The chain combines TRBV6-1 with TRBJ1-4; no definite D call. V was trimmed by 2 bases and J by 11 bases, leaving 12 bases between them. Germline V lookup: CDR1 MNHNS, CDR2 SASEGT. The CDR3 sequence is 13 residues long. The CDR3: CASSENWVAKLFF. In DNA, the CDR3 is TGTGCCAGCAGTGAAAATTGGGTAGCGAAACTGTTTTTT.

This clone has more than one count but fewer than ten. The gene calls are TRBV20-1 and TRBJ1-6; D gene unclear. The CDR3 has 12 residues. The germline CDR1 and CDR2 sequences are DFQATT and SNEGSKA (reference sequence). Between the trimmed V and J ends, which lost 7 bases and 9 bases, there was a span of 13 bases. CDR3 DNA: TGCAGTGTCCACCCTGGGAGTTCACCCCTCCACTTT. This codes for CSVHPGSSPLHF.

The chain combines TRBV15 with TRBJ2-2; 8 bases match TRBD2. CDR3 length: 21 residues. The germline CDR1 and CDR2 sequences are LNHNV and YYDKDF (reference sequence). Trimming at V came to 0 bases and at J to 0 bases, leaving 15 bases not matched to a gene. The CDR3 bases are TGTGCCACCAGCAGAGAAAGGACTAGCCCACGTATGGTATCGAACACCGGGGAGCTGTTTTTT. This gives the protein CATSRERTSPRMVSNTGELFF.

This clone was observed a few times. This chain links TRBV6-2 or TRBV6-3 with TRBJ2-1; tentative D call: TRBD1 (6 bases). The germline V gene encodes CDR1 MNHEY and CDR2 SVGEGT. V lost 6 bases and J 7 bases, leaving 19 bases between the germline ends. The CDR3 totals 15 residues. The CDR3 sequence: CASSAQGWAYNEQFF. The CDR3 nucleotides read TGTGCCAGCAGCGCTCAGGGGTGGGCGTATAATGAGCAGTTCTTC.

This clone was picked up a small number of times. Its ends do not fully match the called genes, so a read error is possible. V usage is TRBV7-9 and J usage is TRBJ1-4; D unclear. The CDR3 loop spans 15 amino acids. Germline assignment: CDR1 SEHNR and CDR2 FQNEAQ (reference sequence). The CDR3: CASTPPVQPNEKLFF. The CDR3 nucleotides are TGTGCCAGCACCCCACCCGTACAGCCTAATGAAAAACTGTTTTTC.

This clone was seen a few times. The J gene is TRBJ2-7, the V gene TRBV7-2; TRBD2 agrees at 10 bases. Trimming took 0 bases from V and 0 from J; bases not matched to a gene: 11. Per germline, CDR1 SGHTA and CDR2 FQGNSA. The CDR3 totals 19 residues. CDR3 in DNA: TGTGCCAGCAGCTTAGCGAAAAGCGGGAGGGCCGGGAGCTCCTACGAGCAGTACTTC. Protein: CASSLAKSGRAGSSYEQYF.

This clone occurred a few times. The chain recombines TRBV6-1 with TRBJ2-1, with D maybe TRBD2 (7 bases). The CDR3 consists of 13 residues. Trimming pared 2 bases from V and 10 bases from J, leaving 12 bases between. Per germline, CDR1 MNHNS and CDR2 SASEGT. CDR3 residues: CASSELGGLEQFF. The CDR3 bases are TGTGCCAGCAGTGAACTGGGGGGGCTCGAGCAGTTCTTC.

The chain recombines TRBV30 with TRBJ2-3; 8 bases are a match to TRBD1. The trim removed 3 bases at V and 4 bases at J, leaving 6 bases unmatched. The CDR3 runs to 14 residues. Germline loops: CDR1 GTSNPN, CDR2 SVGIG (reference sequence). The CDR3 DNA reads as TGTGCCTGGAGGGTGACAGGGGCCTCAGATACGCAGTATTTT. It encodes CAWRVTGASDTQYF.

The chain has TRBV19 and TRBJ2-5, with D perhaps given as TRBD1 or TRBD2 (5 bases each). The V end lost 5 bases, the J end lost 1 base, and 17 bases lay between the germline ends. The germline gives CDR1 LNHDA, CDR2 SQIVND (reference sequence). CDR3 length: 16 amino acids. The CDR3 spells CASSPLRDAVQETQYF. As DNA, the CDR3 is TGTGCCAGTAGTCCTTTACGGGACGCTGTCCAAGAGACCCAGTACTTC.

The gene calls are TRBV6-1 and TRBJ2-7; 7 positions agree with TRBD2. The CDR3 covers 14 residues. Germline V gene lookup returns CDR1 MNHNS and CDR2 SASEGT. The junction had 3 bases not matched to a gene; V was cut back by 3 bases and J by 1 base. DNA of the CDR3: TGTGCCAGCAGTGACCGCGGGAGATCCTACGAGCAGTACTTC. Protein product: CASSDRGRSYEQYF.

V gene TRBV2 combines with J gene TRBJ2-7, with D hard to call. Germline CDR1 is SNHLY and CDR2 is FYNNEI. This CDR3 contains 12 residues. Between the trimmed V and J ends, which lost 3 bases and 3 bases, there was a span of 6 bases. The CDR3: CASSDERYEQYF. DNA of the CDR3: TGTGCCAGCAGTGACGAACGCTACGAGCAGTACTTC.

The chain is built from TRBV2 and TRBJ1-3; D gene unclear. Germline V gene data show CDR1 as SNHLY and CDR2 as FYNNEI. The V gene lost 7 bases and the J gene lost 2 bases, with 18 bases spanning the gap. The CDR3 is 16 residues long. The DNA for the CDR3 is TGTGCCAGCACACCCGAACTGGCAGATACTGGAAACACCATATATTTT. Its translation is CASTPELADTGNTIYF.

Of note for this clone: It may be a read error: a sequence one base away is much more abundant. The gene calls are TRBV7-9 and TRBJ2-2; possible D gene TRBD2, 5 bases. Germline values: CDR1 SEHNR, CDR2 FQNEAQ (reference sequence). This CDR3 spans 15 amino acids. CDR3 loop: CASSLDPGTTGELFF. The CDR3 region has the DNA TGCGCCAGCAGCTTGGATCCGGGAACGACCGGTGAGCTGTTTTTT.

A few counts support this clone. The CDR3 spells CASSLSGTGDYEQYF. CDR3 coding DNA: TGTGCCAGCAGTTTATCCGGGACAGGGGACTACGAGCAGTACTTC. V usage is TRBV28 and J usage is TRBJ2-7; TRBD1 aligns across 10 bases. V lost 1 base to trimming and J lost 3 bases; unmatched junction nucleotides: 3. The CDR3 has 15 residues. Germline assignment: CDR1 MDHEN and CDR2 SYDVKM.

J is TRBJ2-6 and V is TRBV7-6; no clear D. Between the trimmed V and J ends, which lost 5 bases and 0 bases, there was a span of 2 bases. The CDR3 sequence is 13 residues long. Germline V lookup: CDR1 SGHVS, CDR2 FNYEAQ. In nucleotides, the CDR3 is TGTGCCAGCAGCAACTCTGGGGCCAACGTCCTGACTTTC. Encoded protein: CASSNSGANVLTF. Full variable domain (missing parts from reference TRBV7-6 and TRBJ2-6): GAGVSQSPRYKVTKRGQDVALRCDPISGHVSLYWYRQALGQGPEFLTYFNYEAQQDKSGLPNDRFSAERPEGSISTLTIQRTEQRDSAMYRCASSNSGANVLTFGAGSRLTVL.

This rearrangement joins TRBV6-2 or TRBV6-3 to TRBJ2-7; 11 positions agree with TRBD2. The V gene end was trimmed by 6 bases and the J gene end by 3 bases; junction bases not matched to a gene: 4. The V gene's germline CDR1 is MNHEY and CDR2 SVGEGT. The CDR3 is 14 amino acids. In DNA form, the CDR3 reads TGTGCCAGCAGGGCTAGCGGGGGGTACTACGAGCAGTACTTC. This gives the protein CASRASGGYYEQYF.

This clone has a handful of counts. The rearrangement links TRBV20-1 to TRBJ2-1, with TRBD2 identical over 12 bases. The CDR3 covers 15 residues. CDR1 and CDR2 from the germline V gene are DFQATT and SNEGSKA (reference sequence). V trimming: 5 bases; J trimming: 0 bases; junction bases outside the gene matches: 2. CDR3 loop: CSAGGLAGSYNEQFF. The CDR3 bases are TGCAGTGCTGGGGGACTAGCGGGCTCCTACAATGAGCAGTTCTTC.

This clone was seen more than once but under ten times. This chain uses TRBV12-3 or TRBV12-4 with TRBJ1-2, with 9 bases identical to TRBD1. J lost 3 bases, V lost 5 bases, and 4 bases had no gene match. The CDR3 is made up of 14 amino acids. CDR3 region: CASSTGGHDYGYTF. The CDR3 bases are TGTGCCAGCAGTACAGGGGGCCATGACTATGGCTACACCTTC.

The sample holds a few counts of this clone. The chain is built from TRBV28 and TRBJ1-2, with D unresolved. Germline CDR1 is MDHEN and CDR2 is SYDVKM. The CDR3 covers 15 residues. Trimming pared 0 bases from V and 1 base from J, leaving 9 bases between. CDR3 DNA sequence: TGTGCCAGCAGTTTATGGCCCGCAATTAACTATGGCTACACCTTC. Its protein is CASSLWPAINYGYTF.

V usage is TRBV6-1 and J usage is TRBJ2-3; 9 bases fit TRBD1. Trimming at V came to 6 bases and at J to 2 bases, leaving 9 bases not matched to a gene. Germline V lookup: CDR1 MNHNS, CDR2 SASEGT. This CDR3 has 16 amino acids. The CDR3 DNA reads TGTGCCAGCAGCTCCCGGACAGGGGAGTCCACAGATACGCAGTATTTT. Amino acid sequence: CASSSRTGESTDTQYF.

The chain links TRBV2 to TRBJ2-2, with D possibly matching TRBD2 (5 bases). The CDR3 contains 13 residues. Germline V gives CDR1 SNHLY, CDR2 FYNNEI. Trimming cost V 7 bases and J 3 bases, with 9 bases left between them. The CDR3 loop is CASTVDYTGELFF. CDR3 DNA sequence: TGTGCCAGCACCGTGGACTACACCGGGGAGCTGTTTTTT. Looking up the rest from reference TRBV2 and TRBJ2-2 gives the full variable domain: EPEVTQTPSHQVTQMGQEVILRCVPISNHLYFYWYRQILGQKVEFLVSFYNNEISEKSEIFDDQFSVERPDGSNFTLKIRSTKLEDSAMYFCASTVDYTGELFFGEGSRLTVL.

This chain links TRBV27 with TRBJ1-3, with unresolved D. This CDR3 is 18 amino acids long. Germline CDR1 reads MNHEY; CDR2 reads SMNVEV (reference sequence). V lost 4 bases to trimming and J lost 0 bases, with 19 bases between them. The CDR3 spells CASSSLHRTADSGNTIYF. CDR3 in DNA: TGTGCCAGCAGTTCACTCCACCGGACGGCAGACTCTGGAAACACCATATATTTT.

This clone appeared a few times. The V and J genes are TRBV20-1 and TRBJ1-2, with TRBD1 matching over 8 bases. Germline V lookup: CDR1 DFQATT, CDR2 SNEGSKA (reference sequence). The CDR3 contains 13 residues. J was trimmed by 7 bases and V by 2 bases; bases with no gene match: 6. Written as DNA, the CDR3 is TGCAGTGCTAGACAGGGGGCGAGGCCTGGCTACACCTTC. It codes for CSARQGARPGYTF.

V gene TRBV20-1 combines with J gene TRBJ2-1; 15 bases map to TRBD2. The ends lost 1 base at V and 9 bases at J; junction bases unmatched: 7. The CDR3 runs to 16 residues. Germline V gene lookup returns CDR1 DFQATT and CDR2 SNEGSKA (reference sequence). The CDR3 here is CSARGGLAGGFGEQFF. Here the CDR3 DNA reads TGCAGTGCTAGAGGGGGACTAGCGGGAGGTTTTGGTGAGCAGTTCTTC.

The chain carries TRBV6-1 and TRBJ2-3; 8 bases map to TRBD1. Germline V CDR1 and CDR2: MNHNS, SASEGT. There are 14 residues in the CDR3. The ends lost 8 bases at V and 3 bases at J; junction bases unmatched: 7. The CDR3 is CASPSRDRTDTQYF. DNA of the CDR3: TGTGCCAGCCCCTCCCGGGACAGGACAGATACGCAGTATTTT.

Judged by abundance, this clone is medium-sized. Other DNA variants within this sample encode the same CDR3. The chain recombines TRBV7-6 with TRBJ1-3; tentatively, D is TRBD1 (6 bases). The CDR3 is 16 amino acids. V lost 0 bases and J 4 bases, leaving 13 bases between the germline ends. The germline gives CDR1 SGHVS, CDR2 FNYEAQ. CDR3 coding DNA: TGTGCCAGCAGCTTAGCTACCGGGGGGCAAGGAAACACCATATATTTT. Amino acids: CASSLATGGQGNTIYF.

By its share, this clone is large. This sequence joins TRBV6-5 and TRBJ2-1, with D unclear. This CDR3 spans 14 amino acids. Germline V gives CDR1 MNHEY, CDR2 SVGAGI. The germline V and J ends were trimmed by 1 base and 10 bases, with 14 bases remaining between them. In nucleotides, the CDR3 is TGTGCCAGCAGTTACTTATTACCCAACGAGGAGCAGTTCTTC. Protein product: CASSYLLPNEEQFF.

This clone was observed a few times. This chain links TRBV7-6 with TRBJ2-2, with unresolved D. Per germline, CDR1 SGHVS and CDR2 FNYEAQ. V was trimmed by 5 bases and J by 6 bases, leaving 19 bases between them. This CDR3 spans 16 amino acids. The CDR3, as DNA: TGTGCCAGCAGCCAAGAAGTTGGATTGGTTCCCGGGGAGCTGTTTTTT. Translated: CASSQEVGLVPGELFF.